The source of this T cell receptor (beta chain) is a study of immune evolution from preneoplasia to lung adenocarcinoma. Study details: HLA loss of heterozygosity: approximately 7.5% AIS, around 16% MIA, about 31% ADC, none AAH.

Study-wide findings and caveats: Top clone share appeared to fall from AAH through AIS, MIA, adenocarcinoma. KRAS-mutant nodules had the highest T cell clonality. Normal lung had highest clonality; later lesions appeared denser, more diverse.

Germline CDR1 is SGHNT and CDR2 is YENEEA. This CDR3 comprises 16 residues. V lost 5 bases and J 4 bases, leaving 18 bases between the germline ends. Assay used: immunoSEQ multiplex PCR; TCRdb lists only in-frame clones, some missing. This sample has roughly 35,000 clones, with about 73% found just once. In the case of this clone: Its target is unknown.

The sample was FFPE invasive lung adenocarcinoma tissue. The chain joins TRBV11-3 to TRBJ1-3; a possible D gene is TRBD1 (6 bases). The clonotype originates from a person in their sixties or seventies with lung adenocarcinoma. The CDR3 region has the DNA TGTGCCAGCAGCCTGGACGGACAGCTCAGAGGAAACACCATATATTTT. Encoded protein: CASSLDGQLRGNTIYF.